These T cell receptor beta chains were read from a single sample in a study of blood T cell repertoires in COVID-19. TCRdb's copy holds only in-frame clones and misses some; the assay was immunoSEQ multiplex PCR. The sample records around 230,000 clones, about nine tenths being singletons. Sequenced sample: peripheral blood. Receptor source: a man aged 40-55 years with acute or convalescent COVID-19. CDR3s include the opening cysteine and the closing phenylalanine or tryptophan. A D gene is named only where the DNA matches it firmly. A row's size may be missing; if present it is once, few, many or a size class.

NA	TRBV11-2	TRBD1	TRBJ1-4	TGTGCCAGCAGCTTAAGATCCCTTAGGGGCAGGGGGCTTGAAAAACTGTTTTTT	CASSLRSLRGRGLEKLFF
NA	TRBV7-2	NA	TRBJ2-1	TGTGCCAGCAGCTTCGGAGGAAGCTCCTACAATGAGCAGTTCTTC	CASSFGGSSYNEQFF
NA	TRBV18	TRBD1	TRBJ2-3	TGTGCCAGCCTAAGGACAGGTCCTAGCACAGATACGCAGTATTTT	CASLRTGPSTDTQYF
NA	TRBV19	NA	TRBJ2-3	TGTGCCAGTAGTATACCCGGTTTTACAGGCCGAGCTTCAGATACGCAGTATTTT	CASSIPGFTGRASDTQYF
NA	TRBV30	NA	TRBJ1-1	TGTGCCTGGAACCCGGGGATCATGCACACTGAAGCTTTCTTT	CAWNPGIMHTEAFF
NA	TRBV6-2/TRBV6-3	NA	TRBJ2-3	TGTGCCAGCAGTTATTCTACGACAGGAGGTCCAAAGTATTTT	CASSYSTTGGPKYF
NA	TRBV19	NA	TRBJ1-6	TGTGCCAGTAGTGCCGGACAGAATACCCCACCCCTCCACTTT	CASSAGQNTPPLHF
once	TRBV5-1	TRBD1	TRBJ1-2	TGCGCCAGCAGCTTGGAAACAGGGGGTGGTGGCTACACCTTC	CASSLETGGGGYTF
NA	TRBV7-8	NA	TRBJ1-4	TGTGCCAGCAGCTTAGTCGGGAGCTTAAAACTGTTTTTT	CASSLVGSLKLFF
NA	TRBV4-3	NA	TRBJ2-6	TGCGCCAGCAGCCATCACGACACGAGCTCTGGGGCCAACGTCCTGACTTTC	CASSHHDTSSGANVLTF
NA	TRBV5-8	NA	TRBJ2-5	TGTGCCAGCAGCTTGGCCAGGGGCCCCCACAAAGAGACCCAGTACTTC	CASSLARGPHKETQYF
NA	TRBV6-6	TRBD1	TRBJ2-7	TGTGCCAGCGCTGGAGGACAGGGGGCTGGTCGGGAGCAGTACTTC	CASAGGQGAGREQYF
NA	TRBV11-1	NA	TRBJ1-1	TGTGCCAGCAGCTTAGTGGCTCTCAACACTGAAGCTTTCTTT	CASSLVALNTEAFF
NA	TRBV4-1	TRBD2	TRBJ2-3	TGCGCCAGCAGCCATACTAGCGGGAGGTCAGATACGCAGTATTTT	CASSHTSGRSDTQYF
NA	TRBV4-2	NA	TRBJ1-5	TGTGCCAGCAGCCAACCCTTGGGAGCGACCTCAATCAATCAGCCCCAGCATTTT	CASSQPLGATSINQPQHF
once	TRBV28	NA	TRBJ1-6	TGTGCCAGTTGGCTTCGATATAATTCACCCCTCCACTTT	CASWLRYNSPLHF
NA	TRBV19	NA	TRBJ2-2	TGTGCCAGTACCCGGCAAGGGGCGACCGGGGAGCTGTTTTTT	CASTRQGATGELFF
few	TRBV30	TRBD1	TRBJ1-1	TGTGCCTGGAGTGAACTGGGACAGTTGACTGAAGCTTTCTTT	CAWSELGQLTEAFF
NA	TRBV10-1	TRBD2	TRBJ2-1	TGCGCCAGCAGTGATGGCTCTAGCGGGTACAATGAGCAGTTCTTC	CASSDGSSGYNEQFF
NA	TRBV9	NA	TRBJ1-4	TGTGCCAGCAGCGTCGGGCCAGGGCCCGGGAAACTGTTTTTT	CASSVGPGPGKLFF
NA	TRBV7-9	TRBD2	TRBJ2-3	TGTGCCAGCAGCCATACTGCTAGCGGGGCATTCAGCACAGATACGCAGTATTTT	CASSHTASGAFSTDTQYF
NA	TRBV7-8	TRBD2	TRBJ2-3	TGTGCCAGCAGCTTAGGGCCTCGGGGGGGGGAGAAAACAGATACGCAGTATTTT	CASSLGPRGGEKTDTQYF
NA	TRBV11-2	NA	TRBJ2-3	TGTGCCAGCAGCCCCACAACGGATACGCAGTATTTT	CASSPTTDTQYF
once	TRBV11-2	NA	TRBJ2-3	TGTGCCAGCAGCTTAGGGTCGGGGTTTGAAGGAACAGATACGCAGTATTTT	CASSLGSGFEGTDTQYF
NA	TRBV18	NA	TRBJ1-5	TGTGCCAGCTCACTCGCGGGGAGAGGCAATCAGCCCCAGCATTTT	CASSLAGRGNQPQHF
NA	TRBV9	TRBD2	TRBJ2-5	TGTGCCAGCAGCTCTGGACTAGTCCAAGAGACCCAGTACTTC	CASSSGLVQETQYF
NA	TRBV27	NA	TRBJ2-6	TGTGCCAGCAGATCTCAGGGCTCTGGGGCCAACGTCCTGACTTTC	CASRSQGSGANVLTF